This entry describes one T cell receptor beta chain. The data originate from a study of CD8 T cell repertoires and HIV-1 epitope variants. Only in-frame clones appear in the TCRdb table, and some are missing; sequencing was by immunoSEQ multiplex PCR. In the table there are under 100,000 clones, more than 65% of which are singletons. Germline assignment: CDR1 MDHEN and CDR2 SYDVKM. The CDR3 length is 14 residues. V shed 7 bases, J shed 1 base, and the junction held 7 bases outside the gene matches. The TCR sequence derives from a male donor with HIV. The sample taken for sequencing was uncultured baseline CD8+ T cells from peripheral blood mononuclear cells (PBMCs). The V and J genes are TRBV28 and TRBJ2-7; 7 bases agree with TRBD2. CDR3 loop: CASIRTGGSYEQYF. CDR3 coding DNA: TGTGCCAGCATCCGGACGGGGGGTTCCTACGAGCAGTACTTC.